The entry that follows covers one TCR beta chain sequence. Its antigen is not identified. This entry comes from a study of shared clonotypes between healthy human individuals. Study-level findings and limits: Shared across four donors were around 5% of the naive CD4 clonotypes. Non-shared clonotypes had lower generation probabilities than clonotypes shared by all four sorted-subset donors.

Some clones are missing from TCRdb's copy, which holds only in-frame ones; the method was immunoSEQ multiplex PCR. Of 2 million to 2.5 million clones in the sample, 85% to 95% were seen once. V lost 0 bases and J 6 bases, leaving 12 bases between the germline ends. Germline values: CDR1 MNHEY, CDR2 SVGAGI. The length of the CDR3 is 15 residues. Everyone who donated was a Caucasian adult who lived in Nashville, Tennessee. The sample was naive CD4+ T cells sorted from blood. Noted subset: CD45RA+ positively selected. The genes are TRBV6-5 and TRBJ1-5; TRBD1 is a possible D gene (5 bases). This clonotype originated in a man younger than 35 in good health. The CDR3 DNA follows: TGTGCCAGCAGTTACTCCCGGGGCGCAGGTCAGCCCCAGCATTTT. Protein: CASSYSRGAGQPQHF.